A selection of T cell receptor beta chains follows, all from one sample in a study of T cells in Graves' hyperthyroidism and ophthalmopathy. A single record per CDR3 protein comes from TCRdb applying MiXCR to the multiplex PCR reads. This sample has around 300,000 distinct CDR3 sequences; around 20% occur once, and the top ten carry under 40%. The sequencing input was blood. The source of these receptors is a man over 45 with Graves' ophthalmopathy. The CDR3 runs from the conserved cysteine through the conserved F or W. Size is omitted from some rows. Given values are once, few, many or a class for expanded clones.

j_call clone_size v_call cdr3_aa
TRBJ1-6 - TRBV7-9 CASTSRGDSPLHF
TRBJ1-1 many TRBV6-1 CASSKVHLDGEAFF
TRBJ2-2 many TRBV12-3/TRBV12-4 CASRRTGTGELFF
TRBJ1-1 few TRBV6-6 CASSSSDTHAEAFF
TRBJ2-5 many TRBV3-1 CASSPGLAGTETQYF
TRBJ1-2 few TRBV6-1 CASSESVGSNYGYTF
TRBJ2-7 - TRBV6-1 CASRANRVSHEQYF
TRBJ2-3 few TRBV28 CASSSPRLAGVTDTQYF
TRBJ2-3 - TRBV5-6 CASSLEFRGPHGTQYF
TRBJ1-1 many TRBV11-2 CASSLSSGYTEAFF
TRBJ1-4 many TRBV2 CASSEGTGYATNEKLFF
TRBJ2-7 few TRBV6-2/TRBV6-3 CASSYSVQGSEQYF
TRBJ1-5 many TRBV30 CAWNSGSGQPQHF
TRBJ1-1 - TRBV27 CASGFVGQTTTEAFF
TRBJ2-1 few TRBV13 CASSLGLGRFF
TRBJ1-2 few TRBV5-6 CASSSGFGYTF
TRBJ2-1 many TRBV12-3/TRBV12-4 CASSPHTYNEQFF
TRBJ2-5 - TRBV27 CAGSLLEGVTQYF
TRBJ2-1 - TRBV9 CASSADATYNEQFF
TRBJ2-1 many TRBV12-3/TRBV12-4 CASTLRGGQQFF
TRBJ2-7 many TRBV3-1 CASSSRGRTYEQYF
TRBJ2-7 - TRBV6-2/TRBV6-3 CASSGTSNNYEQYF
TRBJ2-7 few TRBV3-1 CASSQGQGITYEQYF
TRBJ1-6 - TRBV27 CASSLSRNSPLHF
TRBJ1-1 - TRBV30 CAWGGQMNTEAFF
TRBJ1-1 many TRBV5-5 CASSATGYNTEAFF
TRBJ2-2 few TRBV11-1 CASSGLAGGGELFF
TRBJ2-3 - TRBV7-3 CASSLDPLAGDTQYF
TRBJ2-1 - TRBV27 CASSQLSGDNYNEQFF
TRBJ2-1 few TRBV20-1 CSARHLSGTIYNEQFF
TRBJ1-1 few TRBV10-3 CAIRLGQGNTEAFF
TRBJ1-6 - TRBV18 CASSQDGKTNSPLHF
TRBJ2-7 few TRBV7-9 CASSSGPEQYF
TRBJ1-5 - TRBV6-1 CASSLGTGRSNQPQHF
TRBJ2-5 many TRBV20-1 CSGLADEETQYF
TRBJ2-5 few TRBV19 CASRTVGPSSETQYF
TRBJ2-1 many TRBV28 CASSLSAGGLREQFF
TRBJ1-2 many TRBV24-1 CATSDRGQHYGYTF
TRBJ2-7 many TRBV11-3 CASSSQGTGKNYEQYF
TRBJ1-5 many TRBV6-1 CASRNSGQGSQPQHF
TRBJ2-5 few TRBV28 CASSPVMQETQYF